The clone carrying this TCR beta chain was counted only a few times. Its antigen remains unidentified. These data are taken from a study of T-cell memory formation after mild COVID-19. Study information: Across donors, TCR clusters were largely donor specific. Regarding the study as a whole: Still unconfirmed is whether the second-wave clones peaking on day 37 recognized SARS-CoV-2. Researchers found some responding clones in pre-infection memory, a sign that cross-reactive memory joined.

The CDR3 contains 14 residues. In germline, CDR1 is SGHTA, CDR2 FQGNSA. V dropped 6 bases and J dropped 2; count of bases not matched to a gene: 3. Constant-segment primers were used for 5'RACE, and the resulting TCR alpha and TCR beta cDNA libraries carried sample barcodes and UMIs. TCRdb called the 5' RACE reads again in MiXCR, with one record for every CDR3 protein. Among some 190,000 distinct CDR3 sequences listed, roughly 17% were seen once. Sequencing was done on a sample of PBMCs or a T cell subset sorted from them (not recorded which). The source is an adult woman who had mild COVID-19 (a few samples of this study predate the infection). Cell type and time point are not known. The chain recombines TRBV7-2 with TRBJ2-1; 8 nucleotides line up with TRBD1. The CDR3 spells CASRDRGTYNEQFF. DNA for the CDR3: TGTGCCAGCAGAGACAGGGGAACCTACAATGAGCAGTTCTTC.